These 11 T cell receptor beta chains share one sample of origin, sequenced in a study of blood T cell repertoires in COVID-19. Data came from immunoSEQ multiplex PCR; TCRdb stores just in-frame clones and leaves some out. The table shows approximately 100,000 clones, with 80% occurring only once. The sample consisted of peripheral blood. These receptors all stem from a human donor in a cohort sampled during active or convalescent COVID-19.

Here the CDR3 DNA reads TGTGCCAGCAGTTACTCCCAGGATAGCACAGATACGCAGTATTTT. It specifies CASSYSQDSTDTQYF. The chain uses TRBV6-2 or TRBV6-3 and TRBJ2-3; no clear D gene. The CDR3 sequence is 15 residues long. Between the trimmed V and J ends, which lost 0 bases and 0 bases, there was a span of 7 bases. From germline, CDR1 is MNHEY and CDR2 SVGEGT.

The chain is built from TRBV5-4 and TRBJ2-1, with no clear D. Trimming cost V 2 bases and J 4 bases, with 7 bases left between them. This CDR3 has 13 residues. Germline CDR1 and CDR2: SGHNT and YYREEE (reference sequence). The CDR3 region has the DNA TGTGCCAGCAGCTTAATTTCGTACAATGAGCAGTTCTTC. Translating it yields CASSLISYNEQFF. Variable domain in full (rest from reference TRBV5-4 and TRBJ2-1): ETGVTQSPTHLIKTRGQQVTLRCSSQSGHNTVSWYQQALGQGPQFIFQYYREEENGRGNFPPRFSGLQFPNYSSELNVNALELDDSALYLCASSLISYNEQFFGPGTRLTVL.

The chain carries TRBV9 and TRBJ2-1, with D possibly matching TRBD1 (5 bases). V lost 0 bases, J lost 3 bases, and 13 bases lay in between. This CDR3 is built from 16 residues. Germline V gives CDR1 SGDLS, CDR2 YYNGEE. The chain's CDR3 is CASSVGGAWGYNEQFF. CDR3 DNA: TGTGCCAGCAGCGTAGGGGGCGCATGGGGCTACAATGAGCAGTTCTTC.

CDR3: CASSQFHGDYGYTF. The CDR3 nucleotides are TGCGCCAGCAGCCAGTTTCACGGAGACTATGGCTACACCTTC. This chain connects TRBV4-3 to TRBJ1-2; D not certain. Germline assignment: CDR1 LGHNA and CDR2 YSLEER. The CDR3 has 14 amino acids. With 3 bases removed from V and 3 bases from J, the gap between germline ends came to 11 bases.

V gene TRBV27 combines with J gene TRBJ2-1, with 12 positions matching TRBD2. The CDR3 totals 18 residues. CDR1 and CDR2 (germline): MNHEY, SMNVEV (reference sequence). V was clipped by 5 bases and J by 0 bases; unmatched bases: 8. The CDR3 region is CASSPGLAGLISYNEQFF. The CDR3 DNA reads TGTGCCAGCAGTCCGGGACTAGCGGGCCTAATCTCCTACAATGAGCAGTTCTTC.

The rearrangement links TRBV29-1 to TRBJ2-7; D ambiguous. The V gene's germline CDR1 is SQVTM and CDR2 ANQGSEA. The CDR3 loop spans 13 amino acids. Trimming took off 4 bases at V and 5 bases at J, with 15 bases between the two ends. CDR3 coding DNA: TGCAGCGTTGCCCCCTATCGATCTGACGAGCAGTACTTC. Translated, it gives CSVAPYRSDEQYF.

CDR3 protein: CASRAGTSGRVTGELFF. DNA for the CDR3: TGTGCCAGCAGGGCCGGGACTAGCGGGAGGGTCACCGGGGAGCTGTTTTTT. The chain is built from TRBV7-2 and TRBJ2-2, with 16 bases identical to TRBD2. The V and J ends lost 6 bases and 4 bases, in that order; junction bases with no gene match: 5. Per the germline V gene, CDR1 is SGHTA and CDR2 is FQGNSA. The CDR3 covers 17 residues.

This clone was counted only a few times. The chain is built from TRBV10-2 and TRBJ2-1; no clear D gene. The CDR3 extends over 14 amino acids. V was pared by 10 bases and J by 3 bases, with 16 bases between. Per germline, CDR1 WSHSY and CDR2 SAAADI. CDR3 region: CATRDLNFYNEQFF. DNA of the CDR3: TGCGCCACCAGAGACTTGAACTTCTACAATGAGCAGTTCTTC.

This clone is categorized as medium-sized. The rearrangement links TRBV15 to TRBJ1-6; D possibly corresponds to TRBD1 (6 bases). CDR1 LNHNV and CDR2 YYDKDF come from the germline V gene (reference sequence). V lost 0 bases to trimming and J lost 6 bases, with 15 bases between them. This CDR3 spans 17 amino acids. CDR3 in amino acids: CATSRDRTPRGNSPLHF. The CDR3 DNA reads as TGTGCCACCAGCAGAGACCGAACCCCCAGGGGTAATTCACCCCTCCACTTT.

The table lists this clone with a few counts. The chain employs TRBV7-2 and TRBJ2-7, with 13 bases fitting TRBD2. After removal of 5 bases from V and 3 bases from J, the junction contained 1 base not matched to a gene. Germline assignment: CDR1 SGHTA and CDR2 FQGNSA. The CDR3 totals 14 residues. This chain's CDR3 is CASSGTSGNYEQYF. The CDR3 coding sequence is TGTGCCAGCAGCGGGACTAGCGGGAACTACGAGCAGTACTTC.

V and J are TRBV19 and TRBJ1-5; D possibly corresponds to TRBD1 (5 bases). Germline V gene sequence: CDR1 LNHDA, CDR2 SQIVND (reference sequence). V gave up 4 bases and J gave up 4 bases, with 17 bases separating them. The CDR3 has 16 amino acids. CDR3 region: CASSTREGRSNQPQHF. The CDR3 DNA reads as TGTGCCAGTAGTACGAGGGAGGGACGGTCGAATCAGCCCCAGCATTTT.